This T cell receptor beta chain emerged from a study of cytomegalovirus exposure and HLA in healthy donors. Study-wide results and caveats: It was confirmed in vitro that a few of the CMV-associated chains were specific for CMV antigens. One variant, a missense change in DCLRE1C, was linked in a later analysis to TCR beta V- and J-gene trimming.

Worth noting for this clone: Its antigen is not known.

Vbeta (60) and Jbeta (13) primers were used in the PCR. This table comes from immunoSEQ multiplex PCR, and its TCRdb copy is limited to in-frame clones, with some not included. The sample lists about 110,000 clones; 86% were seen once. What was sequenced was PBMCs. The receptor comes from a man aged 35 to 55 in good health and CMV-seronegative.

This chain's CDR3 is CASSSRGLTVGGQETQYF. The CDR3 nucleotides are TGTGCCAGCAGCTCGCGGGGGCTGACGGTAGGAGGGCAAGAGACCCAGTACTTC. V gene TRBV7-8 combines with J gene TRBJ2-5, with TRBD2 as a possible D gene (7 bases). Trimming cost V 4 bases and J 2 bases, with 23 bases left between them. This CDR3 comprises 18 residues. CDR1 and CDR2 from the germline V gene are SGHVS and FQNEAQ.